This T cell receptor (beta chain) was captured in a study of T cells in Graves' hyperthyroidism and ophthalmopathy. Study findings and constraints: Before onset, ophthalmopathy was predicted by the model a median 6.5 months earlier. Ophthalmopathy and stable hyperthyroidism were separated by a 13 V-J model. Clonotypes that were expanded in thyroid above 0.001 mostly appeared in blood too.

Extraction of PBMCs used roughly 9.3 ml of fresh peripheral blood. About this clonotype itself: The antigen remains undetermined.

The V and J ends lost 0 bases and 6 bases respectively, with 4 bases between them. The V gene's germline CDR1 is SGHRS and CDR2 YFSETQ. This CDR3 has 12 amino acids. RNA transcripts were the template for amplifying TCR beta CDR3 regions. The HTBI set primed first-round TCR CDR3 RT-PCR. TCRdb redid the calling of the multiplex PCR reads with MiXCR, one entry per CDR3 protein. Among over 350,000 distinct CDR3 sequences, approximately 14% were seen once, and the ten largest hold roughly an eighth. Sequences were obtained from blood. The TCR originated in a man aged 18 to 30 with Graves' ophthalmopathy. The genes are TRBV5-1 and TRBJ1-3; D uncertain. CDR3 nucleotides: TGCGCCAGCAGCTTGGAAGAAAACACCATATATTTT. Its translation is CASSLEENTIYF.